A selection of T cell receptor beta chains follows, all from one sample in a study of shared clonotypes between healthy human individuals. The data were produced by immunoSEQ multiplex PCR, yet TCRdb's version contains in-frame clones alone and is incomplete. The top ten hold around 1.8% of the sample, which has about 670,000 clones, about two thirds seen once. Specimen: memory CD4+ T cells sorted from blood. These receptors were collected from a woman aged 25 to 39 in good health. Both conserved end residues are part of each CDR3. A D gene is named only where the DNA matches it firmly. Some rows have no size entry. The others give once, few or many, or a class for an expanded clone.

clone size	V gene	D gene	J gene	CDR3 DNA	CDR3 protein
many	TRBV29-1	-	TRBJ1-1	TGCAGCGTTGTCGGACAGACCGGCACTGAAGCTTTCTTT	CSVVGQTGTEAFF
-	TRBV5-5	-	TRBJ2-1	TGTGCCAGCAGCTCTACGACAGTGCTTGGGAACAATGAGCAGTTCTTC	CASSSTTVLGNNEQFF
-	TRBV9	TRBD1	TRBJ2-1	TGTGCCAGCAGCGGGCTTGGTACCGGGACAGGGAGGTATTATGAGCAGTTCTTC	CASSGLGTGTGRYYEQFF
-	TRBV7-8	-	TRBJ2-3	TGTGCCAGCAGCTTGGGGGTTCATACGCAGTATTTT	CASSLGVHTQYF
-	TRBV5-6	TRBD2	TRBJ2-2	TGTGCCAGCAGCGGCGGACTAGCGGGAGTTTTGGGGCCCACCGGGGAGCTGTTTTTT	CASSGGLAGVLGPTGELFF
-	TRBV19	-	TRBJ2-5	TGTGCCAGTAATCCAGGATTAGTTTGGGGTGAGACCCAGTACTTC	CASNPGLVWGETQYF
few	TRBV5-1	TRBD1	TRBJ1-4	TGCGCCAGCAGCTTAGGACAGGGGGTAACTAATGAAAAACTGTTTTTT	CASSLGQGVTNEKLFF
-	TRBV2	-	TRBJ2-5	TGTGCCAGCAGTGAAAACCGGGAGACCCAGTACTTC	CASSENRETQYF
-	TRBV6-6	TRBD1	TRBJ1-3	TGTGCCAGCAGTGTAGACAGGGGGCGAGGAAACACCATATATTTT	CASSVDRGRGNTIYF
-	TRBV2	-	TRBJ1-4	TGTGCCAGCAGTGAAGCGGTTGGGGCAGGAGTTAATGAAAAACTGTTTTTT	CASSEAVGAGVNEKLFF
-	TRBV29-1	-	TRBJ2-4	TGCAGCGCAGAAGACAGGTTGAGGGGAGGCATTCAGTACTTC	CSAEDRLRGGIQYF
-	TRBV19	-	TRBJ2-2	TGTGCCAGTAGTACTTGGAACGAGCTGGGGGAGCTGTTTTTT	CASSTWNELGELFF
once	TRBV7-9	-	TRBJ1-4	TGTGCCAGCAGCTTCCCAAGGAATGAAAAACTGTTTTTT	CASSFPRNEKLFF